Below, 5 T cell receptor beta chains from the same sample are listed, as sequenced in a study of cytomegalovirus exposure and HLA in healthy donors. Researchers ran the PCR with 60 Vbeta and 13 Jbeta primers. Here immunoSEQ multiplex PCR was the method, and the copy in TCRdb shows in-frame clones only, minus some. Its table lists tens of thousands of clones. The sample was PBMCs. The receptors stem from a man aged 40-49 years in good health and CMV-seronegative.

The chain couples TRBV6-1 to TRBJ1-1; D is uncertain. The CDR3 runs 14 residues. The germline gives CDR1 MNHNS, CDR2 SASEGT. Trimming took 5 bases from V and 1 from J, leaving 11 bases between them. The CDR3 DNA is TGTGCCAGCAGTATCTCGGGAAAGAACACTGAAGCTTTCTTT. Amino acids: CASSISGKNTEAFF.

This chain connects TRBV6-1 to TRBJ2-5; TRBD2 aligns across 7 bases. The CDR3 sequence is 13 residues long. V shed 4 bases, J shed 1 base, and the junction held 0 bases outside the gene matches. Per germline, CDR1 MNHNS and CDR2 SASEGT. DNA for the CDR3: TGTGCCAGCAGTGGGGGGGGCCAAGAGACCCAGTACTTC. Encoded protein: CASSGGGQETQYF.

The CDR3 region is CASANGGSSYNEQFF. CDR3 DNA: TGCGCCAGCGCCAACGGGGGGAGCTCCTACAATGAGCAGTTCTTC. The chain carries TRBV5-1 and TRBJ2-1; TRBD2 matches 7 bases. Germline V lookup: CDR1 SGHRS, CDR2 YFSETQ. This CDR3 spans 15 amino acids. Germline trimming cut 7 bases from V and 0 bases from J; bases unmatched to any gene: 7.

This chain connects TRBV4-1 to TRBJ2-1, with 15 bases fitting TRBD2. This CDR3 contains 20 residues. Looked up from germline, CDR1 is MGHRA and CDR2 is YSYEKL. V was clipped by 0 bases and J by 2 bases; unmatched bases: 8. The DNA of the CDR3 is TGCGCCAGCAGCCAAGATACTAGTTGGACTAGCGGGGGGGCCTACAATGAGCAGTTCTTC. It codes for CASSQDTSWTSGGAYNEQFF.

Here the CDR3 reads CASSGTGTSGTCEQYF. The CDR3 region has the DNA TGTGCCAGCAGCGGAACCGGGACTAGCGGGACCTGCGAGCAGTACTTC. The chain joins TRBV9 to TRBJ2-7; TRBD2 matches at 13 bases. This CDR3 is built from 16 residues. The V gene's germline CDR1 is SGDLS and CDR2 YYNGEE. V lost 3 bases, J lost 6 bases, and 9 bases stayed unmatched.